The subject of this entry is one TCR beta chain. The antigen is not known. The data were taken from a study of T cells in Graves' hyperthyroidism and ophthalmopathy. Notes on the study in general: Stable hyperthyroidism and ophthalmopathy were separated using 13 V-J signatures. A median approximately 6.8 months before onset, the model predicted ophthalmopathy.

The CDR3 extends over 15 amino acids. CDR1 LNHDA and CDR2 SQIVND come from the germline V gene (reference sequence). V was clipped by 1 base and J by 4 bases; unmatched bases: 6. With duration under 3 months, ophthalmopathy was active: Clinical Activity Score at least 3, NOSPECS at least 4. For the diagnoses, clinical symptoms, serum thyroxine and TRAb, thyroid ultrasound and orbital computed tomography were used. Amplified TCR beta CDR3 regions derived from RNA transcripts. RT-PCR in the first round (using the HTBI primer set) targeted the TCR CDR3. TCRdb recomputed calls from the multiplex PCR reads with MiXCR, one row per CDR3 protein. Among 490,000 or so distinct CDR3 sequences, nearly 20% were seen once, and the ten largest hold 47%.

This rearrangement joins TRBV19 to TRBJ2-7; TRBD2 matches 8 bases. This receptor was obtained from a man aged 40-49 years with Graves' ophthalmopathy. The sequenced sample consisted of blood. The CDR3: CASSIAPSGPYEQYF. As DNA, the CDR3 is TGTGCCAGTAGTATAGCGCCTAGCGGGCCATACGAGCAGTACTTC.